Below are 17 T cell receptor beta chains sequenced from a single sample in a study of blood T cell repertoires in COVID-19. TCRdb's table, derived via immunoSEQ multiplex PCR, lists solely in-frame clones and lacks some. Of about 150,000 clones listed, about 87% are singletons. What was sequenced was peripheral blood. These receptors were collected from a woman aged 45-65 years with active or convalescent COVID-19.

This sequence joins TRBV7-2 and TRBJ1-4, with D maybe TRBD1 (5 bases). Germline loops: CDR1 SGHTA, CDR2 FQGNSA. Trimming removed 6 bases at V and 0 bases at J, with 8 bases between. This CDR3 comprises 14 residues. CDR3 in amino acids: CASRTVATNEKLFF. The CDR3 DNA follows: TGTGCCAGCAGGACAGTTGCAACTAATGAAAAACTGTTTTTT.

The chain's CDR3 is CASSQHGETQYF. The CDR3 DNA follows: TGTGCCAGCAGCCAACACGGGGAGACCCAGTACTTC. V gene TRBV5-8 combines with J gene TRBJ2-5, with D hard to call. The CDR3 extends over 12 amino acids. Trimming took 4 bases from V and 5 from J, leaving 9 bases between them. Germline V gene data show CDR1 as SGHTS and CDR2 as YDEGEE.

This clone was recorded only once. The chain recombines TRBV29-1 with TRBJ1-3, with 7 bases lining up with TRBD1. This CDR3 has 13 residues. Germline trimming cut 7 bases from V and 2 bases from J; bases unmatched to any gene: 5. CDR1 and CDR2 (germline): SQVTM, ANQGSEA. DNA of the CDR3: TGCAGCGGCGGGGACAGACCTGGAAACACCATATATTTT. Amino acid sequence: CSGGDRPGNTIYF.

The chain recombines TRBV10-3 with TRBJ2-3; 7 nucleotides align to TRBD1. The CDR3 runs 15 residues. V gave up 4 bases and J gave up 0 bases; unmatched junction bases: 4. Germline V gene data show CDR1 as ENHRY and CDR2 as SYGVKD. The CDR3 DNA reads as TGTGCCATCAGTGTTGGGGACAGCAGCACAGATACGCAGTATTTT. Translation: CAISVGDSSTDTQYF.

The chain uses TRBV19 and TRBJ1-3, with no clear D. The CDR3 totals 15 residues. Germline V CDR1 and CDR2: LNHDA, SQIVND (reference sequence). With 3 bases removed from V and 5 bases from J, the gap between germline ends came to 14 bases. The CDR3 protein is CASSIGERTRNTIYF. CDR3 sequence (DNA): TGTGCCAGTAGTATTGGTGAGCGTACGAGAAACACCATATATTTT.

Here the CDR3 DNA reads TGTGCCAGCAGTGTCAGGCCCGGGGAGCTGTTTTTT. This codes for CASSVRPGELFF. V and J are TRBV2 and TRBJ2-2; D remains ambiguous. CDR3 length: 12 residues. Deletions cut 4 bases from V and 6 bases from J, with 6 bases between. CDR1 is SNHLY, CDR2 FYNNEI, per germline.

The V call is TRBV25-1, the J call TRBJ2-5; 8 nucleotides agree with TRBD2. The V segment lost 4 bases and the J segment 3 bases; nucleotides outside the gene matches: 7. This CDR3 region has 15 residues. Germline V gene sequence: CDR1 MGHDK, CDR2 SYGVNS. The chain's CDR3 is CASSGAGGIKETQYF. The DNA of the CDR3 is TGTGCCAGCAGTGGGGCGGGAGGAATAAAAGAGACCCAGTACTTC.

In nucleotides, the CDR3 is TGTGCCAGCAGGGGGACAGGGGGTTCTAATGAGCAGTTCTTC. Protein: CASRGTGGSNEQFF. The chain uses TRBV6-5 and TRBJ2-1; 11 bases agree with TRBD1. In germline, CDR1 is MNHEY, CDR2 SVGAGI. The CDR3 is made up of 14 amino acids. Germline trimming cut 6 bases from V and 7 bases from J; bases unmatched to any gene: 5.

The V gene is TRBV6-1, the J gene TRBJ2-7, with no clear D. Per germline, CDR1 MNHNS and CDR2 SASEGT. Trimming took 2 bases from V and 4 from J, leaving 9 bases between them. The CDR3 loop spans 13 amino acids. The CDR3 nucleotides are TGTGCCAGCAGTGAAATCCTGTTGTACGAGCAGTACTTC. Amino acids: CASSEILLYEQYF.

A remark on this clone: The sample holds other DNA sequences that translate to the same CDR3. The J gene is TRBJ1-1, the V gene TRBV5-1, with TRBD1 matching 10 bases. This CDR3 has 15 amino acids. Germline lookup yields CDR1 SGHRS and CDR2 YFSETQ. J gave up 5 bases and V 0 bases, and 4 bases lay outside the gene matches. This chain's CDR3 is CASSLGQGAGTEAFF. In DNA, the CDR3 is TGCGCCAGCAGCTTGGGACAGGGGGCGGGAACTGAAGCTTTCTTT.

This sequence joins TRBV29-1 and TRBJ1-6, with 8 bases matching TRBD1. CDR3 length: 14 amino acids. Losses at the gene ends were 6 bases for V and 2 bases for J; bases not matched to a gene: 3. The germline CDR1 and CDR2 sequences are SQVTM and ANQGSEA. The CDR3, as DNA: TGCAGCGTGCGGACAGGGACCTATAATTCACCCCTCCACTTT. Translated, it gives CSVRTGTYNSPLHF. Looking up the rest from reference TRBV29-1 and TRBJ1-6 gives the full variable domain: SAVISQKPSRDICQRGTSLTIQCQVDSQVTMMFWYRQQPGQSLTLIATANQGSEATYESGFVIDKFPISRPNLTFSTLTVSNMSPEDSSIYLCSVRTGTYNSPLHFGNGTRLTVT.

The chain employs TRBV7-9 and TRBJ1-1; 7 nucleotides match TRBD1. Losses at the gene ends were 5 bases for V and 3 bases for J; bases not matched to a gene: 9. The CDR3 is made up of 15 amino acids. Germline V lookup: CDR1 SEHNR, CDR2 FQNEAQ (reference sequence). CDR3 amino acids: CASSPDRKSHTEAFF. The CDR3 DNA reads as TGTGCCAGCAGCCCGGACAGGAAGTCCCACACTGAAGCTTTCTTT.

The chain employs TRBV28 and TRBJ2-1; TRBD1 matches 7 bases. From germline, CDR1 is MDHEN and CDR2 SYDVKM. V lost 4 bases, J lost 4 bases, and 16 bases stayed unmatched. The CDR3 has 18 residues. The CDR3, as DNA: TGTGCCAGCAGTTCATACGTCGACAGGGTGCACCAGTACAATGAGCAGTTCTTC. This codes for CASSSYVDRVHQYNEQFF.

CDR3 sequence: CASSTRGPRGYGYTF. The CDR3 DNA reads TGTGCCAGCAGCACCCGTGGGCCTAGGGGCTATGGCTACACCTTC. The V gene is TRBV7-8, the J gene TRBJ1-2; D might be TRBD1 (5 bases). Trimming took 5 bases from V and 4 from J, leaving 17 bases between them. This CDR3 contains 15 residues. CDR1 and CDR2 from the germline V gene are SGHVS and FQNEAQ.

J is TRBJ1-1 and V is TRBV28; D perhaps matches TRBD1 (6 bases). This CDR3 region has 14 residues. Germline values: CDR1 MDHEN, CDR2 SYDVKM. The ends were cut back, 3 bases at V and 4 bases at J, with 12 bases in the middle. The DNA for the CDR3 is TGTGCCAGCAGTTTGGGGGGCGGGGGCACTGAAGCTTTCTTT. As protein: CASSLGGGGTEAFF.

The CDR3 DNA follows: TGTGCCAGCAGCCCCTCGGGACAGGGGCCTAGGGGCTACACCTTC. It translates to CASSPSGQGPRGYTF. The chain combines TRBV7-2 with TRBJ1-2; 10 nucleotides align to TRBD1. V trimming: 5 bases; J trimming: 8 bases; junction bases outside the gene matches: 11. Germline values: CDR1 SGHTA, CDR2 FQGNSA. There are 15 residues in the CDR3.

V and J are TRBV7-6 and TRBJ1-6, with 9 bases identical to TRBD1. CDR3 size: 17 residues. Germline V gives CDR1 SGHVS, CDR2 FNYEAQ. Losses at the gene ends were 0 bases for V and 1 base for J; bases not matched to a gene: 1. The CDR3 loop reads CASSLATGGSYNSPLHF. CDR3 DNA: TGTGCCAGCAGCTTAGCGACAGGGGGGTCCTATAATTCACCCCTCCACTTT. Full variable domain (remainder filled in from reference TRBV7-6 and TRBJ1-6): GAGVSQSPRYKVTKRGQDVALRCDPISGHVSLYWYRQALGQGPEFLTYFNYEAQQDKSGLPNDRFSAERPEGSISTLTIQRTEQRDSAMYRCASSLATGGSYNSPLHFGNGTRLTVT.